This T cell receptor (beta chain) was retrieved from a study of Graves' ophthalmopathy and Graves' hyperthyroidism. Patients with other autoimmune diseases, uncontrolled infections, pregnancy or lactation were excluded. As the template, RNA transcripts were used to amplify TCR beta CDR3 regions. The library came from an HTBI-primed first-round RT-PCR and a second-round multiplex PCR. TCRdb recomputed calls from the multiplex PCR reads with MiXCR, one row per CDR3 protein. Of 200,000 to 250,000 distinct CDR3 sequences listed, 20% to 25% are singletons. The sample holds many counts of this clonotype. This CDR3 contains 13 residues. Germline lookup yields CDR1 DFQATT and CDR2 SNEGSKA (reference sequence). The V segment lost 1 base and the J segment 3 bases; nucleotides outside the gene matches: 0.

The sequence was collected from a woman aged 45-59 years with Graves' ophthalmopathy. The sample was peripheral blood. The chain combines TRBV20-1 with TRBJ2-7, with TRBD1 matching 10 bases. The CDR3 is CSARGTGGYEQYF. CDR3 sequence (DNA): TGCAGTGCTAGAGGGACAGGGGGCTACGAGCAGTACTTC.